The clone carrying this TCR beta chain has at least ten counts. Its antigen remains unknown. Through template switching, a universal primer site was introduced, and the cDNA contained unique molecular identifiers. From the 5' RACE reads, TCRdb called clonotypes with MiXCR, one entry per CDR3 protein. The sample contains under 900,000 distinct CDR3 sequences, roughly an eighth of which appear only once. This sample was included in a study of identical twins. Overall study results and limits: Insertion counts were lower in abundant cord blood beta clonotypes, a trend that memory repertoires did not show.

The same sample was also studied in work on yellow fever vaccine responses in identical twins.

The clonotype comes from a woman under 30 in good health. The sequenced sample consisted of PBMCs.

CDR3 DNA: TGCGCCAGCAGCCAAAGCGGGGGGTCCTACAATGAGCAGTTCTTC. Its protein is CASSQSGGSYNEQFF. The chain employs TRBV4-1 and TRBJ2-1; 9 bases are a match to TRBD2. CDR3 length: 15 residues. Looked up from germline, CDR1 is MGHRA and CDR2 is YSYEKL. Unmatched junction bases numbered 0, after V lost 2 bases and J lost 1 base.